Below, 24 T cell receptor beta chains from the same sample are listed, as sequenced in a study of CD8+ T cells in alopecia areata (dated by TCRdb to the late 2010s). Library preparation was by the immunoSEQ multiplex PCR assay. RNA was extracted from all samples and reverse transcribed into cDNA as template for TCR sequencing. Held by TCRdb, this immuneACCESS table contains in-frame sequences only and omits some clones. Under half of the omission traces to an unresolved V gene where checked; the cause of the rest is unknown. The sample records 110,000 to 150,000 clones, around two thirds of which are singletons. The ten largest clones represent approximately 34% of the sample. Sequencing used CD8+ T cells sorted from blood. The receptor set was obtained from a human donor in good health.

The chain is built from TRBV29-1 and TRBJ2-1; D not certain. V was trimmed by 5 bases and J by 7 bases, leaving 6 bases between them. CDR3 length equals 10 residues. Per the germline V gene, CDR1 is SQVTM and CDR2 is ANQGSEA. The CDR3 bases are TGCAGCGTTCCGCAGAATGAGCAGTTCTTC. It specifies CSVPQNEQFF.

This clone was detected a few times. The chain has TRBV6-6 and TRBJ2-5; possibly TRBD2 for D (5 bases). The germline CDR1 and CDR2 sequences are MNHNY and SVGAGI (reference sequence). V was clipped by 2 bases and J by 8 bases, with 6 bases between them. The CDR3 is 11 amino acids. The CDR3 sequence is CASSYSGTQYF. CDR3 in DNA: TGTGCCAGCAGTTACAGCGGCACCCAGTACTTC.

The rearrangement links TRBV19 to TRBJ2-1; no reliable D call. Trimming removed 5 bases from V and 7 bases from J, with 12 bases in between. The CDR3 totals 13 residues. Germline V gene lookup returns CDR1 LNHDA and CDR2 SQIVND (reference sequence). Here the CDR3 reads CASSYAGWNEQFF. The CDR3 DNA reads TGTGCCAGTAGTTACGCCGGTTGGAATGAGCAGTTCTTC.

The chain carries TRBV4-1 and TRBJ2-5; TRBD1 aligns across 12 bases. CDR1 and CDR2 (germline): MGHRA, YSYEKL. This CDR3 comprises 14 residues. The V and J ends lost 9 bases and 6 bases, in that order; junction bases with no gene match: 8. The CDR3 bases are TGCGCCAGTGCATCGGGACAGGGGGCTAAGACCCAGTACTTC. As protein: CASASGQGAKTQYF.

Only a few counts were recorded for this clone. This chain connects TRBV5-1 to TRBJ2-1, with TRBD1 matching 11 bases. Germline CDR1 reads SGHRS; CDR2 reads YFSETQ. This CDR3 has 16 residues. Trimming took 0 bases from V and 8 from J; bases not matched to a gene: 7. CDR3 protein: CASSLADRGLLDEQFF. The CDR3, as DNA: TGCGCCAGCAGCTTGGCGGACAGGGGGCTATTGGATGAGCAGTTCTTC. The whole variable domain, filled in from reference TRBV5-1 and TRBJ2-1, reads KAGVTQTPRYLIKTRGQQVTLSCSPISGHRSVSWYQQTPGQGLQFLFEYFSETQRNKGNFPGRFSGRQFSNSRSEMNVSTLELGDSALYLCASSLADRGLLDEQFFGPGTRLTVL.

The rearrangement joins TRBV5-6 to TRBJ1-3; D unclear. There are 15 residues in the CDR3. The germline CDR1 and CDR2 sequences are SGHDT and YYEEEE. Trimming cost V 3 bases and J 0 bases, with 10 bases left between them. The CDR3: CASSWSQSSGNTIYF. DNA of the CDR3: TGTGCCAGCAGCTGGAGCCAGAGCTCTGGAAACACCATATATTTT.

The gene calls are TRBV7-9 and TRBJ2-2, with D uncertain. Germline V gives CDR1 SEHNR, CDR2 FQNEAQ (reference sequence). The CDR3 contains 15 residues. Trimming shortened V by 2 bases and J by 0 bases, and 7 bases separated the two germline ends. CDR3 DNA: TGTGCCAGCAGCTTAACAGAGACGAACACCGGGGAGCTGTTTTTT. Amino acids: CASSLTETNTGELFF.

The V call is TRBV29-1, the J call TRBJ2-2; D not certain. Germline lookup yields CDR1 SQVTM and CDR2 ANQGSEA. The CDR3 is made up of 13 amino acids. V was cut by 0 bases and J by 5 bases, with 7 bases left in between. CDR3 sequence (DNA): TGCAGCGTTGAAGATGTCCCGACCGGGGAGCTGTTTTTT. It is translated as CSVEDVPTGELFF.

The rearrangement uses TRBV7-9 and TRBJ2-1; D remains ambiguous. This CDR3 has 12 residues. Germline V gene data show CDR1 as SEHNR and CDR2 as FQNEAQ (reference sequence). Trimming pared 1 base from V and 10 bases from J, leaving 8 bases between. The chain's CDR3 is CASSLEAGEQFF. CDR3 sequence (DNA): TGTGCCAGCAGCTTAGAAGCCGGGGAGCAGTTCTTC.

The chain uses TRBV2 and TRBJ1-1, with a possible D match to TRBD1 (5 bases). The CDR3 is 12 amino acids. V was trimmed by 5 bases and J by 4 bases, leaving 8 bases between them. Looked up from germline, CDR1 is SNHLY and CDR2 is FYNNEI. In DNA form, the CDR3 reads TGTGCCAGCAGTTGGGGGGGCACTGAAGCTTTCTTT. This translates into CASSWGGTEAFF.

This clone was seen a handful of times. The chain employs TRBV4-1 and TRBJ1-1; D may be TRBD1 (6 bases). The CDR3 consists of 15 residues. The V gene's germline CDR1 is MGHRA and CDR2 YSYEKL. Deletions cut 2 bases from V and 1 base from J, with 11 bases between. As DNA, the CDR3 is TGCGCCAGCAGCCAAATGGGACAACCGAACACTGAAGCTTTCTTT. Translation gives CASSQMGQPNTEAFF.

CDR3 in DNA: TGCAGCCTGGGGTCGGACACTGAAGCTTTCTTT. It translates to CSLGSDTEAFF. The chain couples TRBV29-1 to TRBJ1-1; D gene uncertain. Trimming shortened V by 8 bases and J by 3 bases, and 10 bases separated the two germline ends. CDR3 length: 11 amino acids. The germline V gene encodes CDR1 SQVTM and CDR2 ANQGSEA.

This chain joins TRBV27 and TRBJ1-5; D gene unclear. The CDR3 runs to 15 residues. Trimming cost V 5 bases and J 0 bases, with 11 bases left between them. Looked up from germline, CDR1 is MNHEY and CDR2 is SMNVEV (reference sequence). CDR3 coding DNA: TGTGCCAGCAGTCCGGACGGATATAGCAATCAGCCCCAGCATTTT. It yields the protein CASSPDGYSNQPQHF.

V gene TRBV15 combines with J gene TRBJ2-5, with D unclear. Germline CDR1 and CDR2: LNHNV and YYDKDF (reference sequence). The CDR3 is made up of 15 amino acids. The ends were cut back, 2 bases at V and 1 base at J, with 11 bases in the middle. CDR3: CATSRSRHFQETQYF. Here the CDR3 DNA reads TGTGCCACCAGCAGAAGCCGACACTTCCAAGAGACCCAGTACTTC.

This sequence joins TRBV14 and TRBJ2-7; 9 positions agree with TRBD1. This CDR3 spans 15 amino acids. The germline gives CDR1 SGHDN, CDR2 FVKESK. Germline trimming cut 2 bases from V and 3 bases from J; bases unmatched to any gene: 5. Here the CDR3 reads CASSQRGQGLYEQYF. CDR3 in DNA: TGTGCCAGCAGCCAAAGAGGACAGGGGCTCTACGAGCAGTACTTC.

The J gene is TRBJ1-1, the V gene TRBV29-1; TRBD1 matches 8 bases. CDR1 is SQVTM and CDR2 is ANQGSEA in the germline V gene. CDR3 length: 13 amino acids. J lost 11 bases, V lost 7 bases, and 15 bases had no gene match. CDR3: CSASPDQGASAFF. The CDR3 coding sequence is TGCAGCGCCTCGCCGGACCAGGGGGCGAGTGCTTTCTTT. Full variable domain (rest looked up from reference TRBV29-1 and TRBJ1-1): SAVISQKPSRDICQRGTSLTIQCQVDSQVTMMFWYRQQPGQSLTLIATANQGSEATYESGFVIDKFPISRPNLTFSTLTVSNMSPEDSSIYLCSASPDQGASAFFGQGTRLTVV.

The chain couples TRBV19 to TRBJ2-5; weak D call: TRBD2 (6 bases). The germline CDR1 and CDR2 sequences are LNHDA and SQIVND (reference sequence). Trimming removed 3 bases from V and 5 bases from J, with 10 bases in between. CDR3 length: 13 residues. This CDR3 is CASSILEGETQYF. CDR3 coding DNA: TGTGCCAGTAGTATTCTGGAGGGGGAGACCCAGTACTTC.

The CDR3 spells CAWNIMNTEAFF. DNA for the CDR3: TGTGCCTGGAATATCATGAACACTGAAGCTTTCTTT. The gene calls are TRBV30 and TRBJ1-1, with D unclear. The CDR3 has 12 amino acids. The ends were cut back, 4 bases at V and 0 bases at J, with 6 bases in the middle. Germline loops: CDR1 GTSNPN, CDR2 SVGIG (reference sequence).

V usage is TRBV29-1 and J usage is TRBJ1-2; no reliable D call. The CDR3 loop spans 17 amino acids. Germline values: CDR1 SQVTM, CDR2 ANQGSEA. Trimming took 8 bases from V and 8 from J, leaving 33 bases between them. The CDR3 sequence is CSSFYPDLTNKIGGYTF. CDR3 DNA sequence: TGCAGCTCGTTTTATCCGGACCTCACGAACAAAATCGGCGGCTACACCTTC.

This rearrangement joins TRBV9 to TRBJ1-1; D unresolved. CDR3 length: 16 residues. The germline gives CDR1 SGDLS, CDR2 YYNGEE. The germline V and J ends were trimmed by 2 bases and 3 bases, with 17 bases remaining between them. CDR3 sequence: CASSVMTPGEDTEAFF. The CDR3 DNA is TGTGCCAGCAGCGTTATGACACCTGGAGAGGACACTGAAGCTTTCTTT.

This rearrangement joins TRBV7-2 to TRBJ2-5; D is unclear. The CDR3 spans 10 residues. The V and J ends lost 7 bases and 5 bases respectively, with 5 bases between them. In germline, CDR1 is SGHTA, CDR2 FQGNSA. The CDR3 is CASTAETQYF. The CDR3 DNA sequence: TGTGCCAGCACGGCGGAGACCCAGTACTTC.

The V gene is TRBV4-1, the J gene TRBJ1-1; no reliable D call. Trimming took off 5 bases at V and 3 bases at J, with 16 bases between the two ends. Looked up from germline, CDR1 is MGHRA and CDR2 is YSYEKL. The CDR3 sequence is 15 residues long. As DNA, the CDR3 is TGCGCCAGCAGCTGGTTCGGAGGGAAGGACACTGAAGCTTTCTTT. Translating gives CASSWFGGKDTEAFF.

The chain uses TRBV5-6 and TRBJ2-7; D is perhaps TRBD2 (5 bases). Trimming cost V 1 base and J 0 bases, with 8 bases left between them. Per germline, CDR1 SGHDT and CDR2 YYEEEE. The CDR3 consists of 14 residues. CDR3 DNA: TGTGCCAGCAGCTTGAGAGGGAACTCCTACGAGCAGTACTTC. The encoded protein is CASSLRGNSYEQYF.

The genes are TRBV2 and TRBJ2-3, with D possibly being TRBD2 (6 bases). Trimming cost V 6 bases and J 1 base, with 14 bases left between them. Germline assignment: CDR1 SNHLY and CDR2 FYNNEI. The CDR3 runs to 15 residues. The CDR3 protein is CASRRSSGRTDTQYF. Here the CDR3 DNA reads TGTGCCAGCAGGAGGAGTAGCGGCCGCACAGATACGCAGTATTTT. Filled out from reference TRBV2 and TRBJ2-3, the complete variable domain reads EPEVTQTPSHQVTQMGQEVILRCVPISNHLYFYWYRQILGQKVEFLVSFYNNEISEKSEIFDDQFSVERPDGSNFTLKIRSTKLEDSAMYFCASRRSSGRTDTQYFGPGTRLTVL.